The 10 T cell receptor beta chains given below trace back to one sample, sequenced in a study of cytomegalovirus exposure and HLA in healthy donors. The PCR made use of 60 Vbeta and 13 Jbeta primers. Clones were read by immunoSEQ multiplex PCR, and TCRdb kept only the in-frame ones, dropping some. Found here are some 120,000 clones, roughly 72% of them singletons; the top ten hold 3.5% to 4.5%. The sequenced sample was PBMCs. The receptors derive from a man between 35 and 55 years old in good health and CMV-seropositive.

This clone was detected once. The chain links TRBV9 to TRBJ2-3; 8 nucleotides align to TRBD2. The CDR3 loop spans 16 amino acids. Per germline, CDR1 SGDLS and CDR2 YYNGEE. After removal of 4 bases from V and 5 bases from J, the junction contained 12 bases not matched to a gene. Here the CDR3 DNA reads TGTGCCAGCAGCCCCCGGACTAGCCGTACGGGAGATACGCAGTATTTT. This translates into CASSPRTSRTGDTQYF.

J is TRBJ1-5 and V is TRBV5-4; tentatively, D is TRBD1 (6 bases). The CDR3 is made up of 15 amino acids. Germline V lookup: CDR1 SGHNT, CDR2 YYREEE (reference sequence). Trimming took off 2 bases at V and 6 bases at J, with 15 bases between the two ends. The CDR3 loop is CASSLDQGKGQPQHF. In DNA form, the CDR3 reads TGTGCCAGCAGCTTAGACCAGGGGAAAGGTCAGCCCCAGCATTTT.

The CDR3 DNA reads as TGTGCCAGCAGTTCGGGGGGGCGCGTCAACGAGCAGTACTTC. Its translation is CASSSGGRVNEQYF. This chain uses TRBV27 with TRBJ2-7; TRBD2 matches 8 bases. CDR3 length: 14 residues. The germline V gene encodes CDR1 MNHEY and CDR2 SMNVEV (reference sequence). Trimming at V came to 4 bases and at J to 5 bases, leaving 7 bases not matched to a gene.

The chain carries TRBV30 and TRBJ2-5; 11 bases are shared with TRBD2. Germline V gives CDR1 GTSNPN, CDR2 SVGIG (reference sequence). The CDR3 length is 18 residues. The junction had 18 bases not matched to a gene; V was cut back by 2 bases and J by 7 bases. CDR3 amino acids: CAWSPPLAGGPLSRTQYF. CDR3 coding DNA: TGTGCCTGGAGTCCGCCCCTAGCGGGGGGCCCCCTTTCCAGGACCCAGTACTTC.

In its sample, this clone was seen a few times. The chain combines TRBV6-4 with TRBJ1-6; D unclear. The ends were cut back, 4 bases at V and 0 bases at J, with 7 bases in the middle. The germline V gene encodes CDR1 MRHNA and CDR2 SNTAGT. This CDR3 region has 15 residues. CDR3 region: CASSVEGSYNSPLHF. The CDR3 DNA sequence: TGTGCCAGCAGTGTGGAGGGCTCCTATAATTCACCCCTCCACTTT.

The rearrangement links TRBV11-3 to TRBJ2-1; 10 bases are a match to TRBD2. The ends lost 1 base at V and 7 bases at J; junction bases unmatched: 10. The CDR3 sequence is 17 residues long. The germline V gene has CDR1 SGHNT and CDR2 YENEEA. CDR3 coding DNA: TGTGCCAGCAGCTTAGCCGCCGGCCTAGCGGGAGATAATGAGCAGTTCTTC. It is translated as CASSLAAGLAGDNEQFF.

The chain has TRBV28 and TRBJ2-1; 7 nucleotides align to TRBD1. There are 17 residues in the CDR3. V shed 4 bases, J shed 5 bases, and the junction held 14 bases outside the gene matches. Germline CDR1 is MDHEN and CDR2 is SYDVKM. As DNA, the CDR3 is TGTGCCAGCAGTTATGTGAAGACAGGGTGGAAGGACAATGAGCAGTTCTTC. It yields the protein CASSYVKTGWKDNEQFF.

This rearrangement joins TRBV13 to TRBJ2-7; 7 nucleotides agree with TRBD1. Germline V lookup: CDR1 PRHDT, CDR2 FYEKMQ (reference sequence). This CDR3 has 14 residues. V lost 5 bases, J lost 0 bases, and 4 bases stayed unmatched. CDR3 in DNA: TGTGCCAGCAGCCCGGACAGGTTCTCCTACGAGCAGTACTTC. Translation: CASSPDRFSYEQYF. Complete variable domain (other parts from reference TRBV13 and TRBJ2-7): AAGVIQSPRHLIKEKRETATLKCYPIPRHDTVYWYQQGPGQDPQFLISFYEKMQSDKGSIPDRFSAQQFSDYHSELNMSSLELGDSALYFCASSPDRFSYEQYFGPGTRLTVT.

The chain couples TRBV11-2 to TRBJ1-1, with D perhaps matching TRBD1 (5 bases). The CDR3 spans 13 residues. CDR1 is SGHAT and CDR2 is FQNNGV in the germline V gene. Deletions cut 8 bases from V and 5 bases from J, with 15 bases between. The CDR3 here is CASGPGQGTEAFF. The CDR3 DNA reads as TGTGCCAGCGGCCCAGGGCAGGGAACTGAAGCTTTCTTT.

This clone has a handful of counts. The rearrangement uses TRBV7-9 and TRBJ1-5; 8 bases fit TRBD1. The CDR3 extends over 15 amino acids. In germline, CDR1 is SEHNR, CDR2 FQNEAQ (reference sequence). V dropped 5 bases and J dropped 2; count of bases not matched to a gene: 5. The CDR3 DNA sequence: TGTGCCAGCAGCCCTCAGGGGGCAGGCAATCAGCCCCAGCATTTT. It codes for CASSPQGAGNQPQHF. Supplemented by reference TRBV7-9 and TRBJ1-5, the full variable domain reads DTGVSQNPRHKITKRGQNVTFRCDPISEHNRLYWYRQTLGQGPEFLTYFQNEAQLEKSRLLSDRFSAERPKGSFSTLEIQRTEQGDSAMYLCASSPQGAGNQPQHFGDGTRLSIL.